The 24 T cell receptor beta chains in this list originate from one sample, sequenced in a study of CXCR3-negative and CXCR3-positive naive CD8 T cells. Libraries of TRB cDNA were made by 5' RACE and carried UMIs. TCRdb reanalyzed the 5' RACE reads, giving one entry per CDR3 protein sequence and no DNA. The sample has 100,000 to 150,000 distinct CDR3 sequences. The sample taken for sequencing was naive CXCR3- CD8+ T cells from blood. Subset described: CD45RO-CCR7+CD27+CD95- naive CD8+ T cells lacking CXCR3 (TNR3-). The receptors originated from a human donor in good health. Some clones in this sample may be carry-over from other donors' samples.

The rearrangement joins TRBV4-3 to TRBJ2-7. In germline, CDR1 is LGHNA, CDR2 YSLEER. The CDR3 extends over 13 amino acids. This CDR3 is CASSQTSSYEQYF.

The rearrangement joins TRBV7-8 to TRBJ2-7. CDR1 and CDR2 (germline): SGHVS, FQNEAQ. The CDR3 covers 13 residues. The CDR3 sequence: CASTSVMTSEQYF.

V gene TRBV28 combines with J gene TRBJ1-4; the D gene TCRdb calls, TRBD1, cannot be checked with no DNA. Per germline, CDR1 MDHEN and CDR2 SYDVKM. The CDR3 contains 12 residues. The CDR3 loop reads CASRDTGIELFF.

The V gene is TRBV19, the J gene TRBJ2-1; the TCRdb D gene call, TRBD1, has no DNA to confirm it. This CDR3 has 17 residues. CDR1 is LNHDA, CDR2 SQIVND, per germline (reference sequence). The CDR3 region is CASSIDRATGTYNEQFF.

The chain uses TRBV12-3 or TRBV12-4 and TRBJ1-5; TCRdb outputs TRBD1, but without DNA this stays unchecked. This CDR3 is built from 15 residues. The CDR3 spells CASSLGGRGNQPQHF.

The V gene is TRBV28, the J gene TRBJ2-7; TCRdb outputs TRBD2, but without DNA this stays unchecked. Germline V gene lookup returns CDR1 MDHEN and CDR2 SYDVKM. This CDR3 spans 16 amino acids. The CDR3 region is CASSTRGGLFNYEQYF. The full variable domain, its missing parts supplied by reference TRBV28 and TRBJ2-7, is DVKVTQSSRYLVKRTGEKVFLECVQDMDHENMFWYRQDPGLGLRLIYFSYDVKMKEKGDIPEGYSVSREKKERFSLILESASTNQTSMYLCASSTRGGLFNYEQYFGPGTRLTVT.

The rearrangement links TRBV3-1 to TRBJ2-7; TCRdb reports TRBD1, a call that lacks DNA to check it against. CDR3 length: 13 amino acids. Looked up from germline, CDR1 is LGHDT and CDR2 is YNNKEL (reference sequence). The CDR3 loop reads CASSQTGTYEQYF.

The V and J genes are TRBV4-1 and TRBJ2-7. Germline CDR1 MGHRA, CDR2 YSYEKL. The CDR3 consists of 14 residues. CDR3 sequence: CASSQVESAYEQYF.

This chain connects TRBV9 to TRBJ2-1; the TCRdb D gene call, TRBD1, has no DNA to confirm it. CDR1 is SGDLS, CDR2 YYNGEE, per germline. The CDR3 loop spans 17 amino acids. The CDR3 sequence: CASSPDGGTISYNEQFF.

V and J are TRBV28 and TRBJ2-4; TCRdb calls TRBD1, which cannot be checked without DNA. This CDR3 spans 15 amino acids. The germline V gene encodes CDR1 MDHEN and CDR2 SYDVKM. The CDR3 sequence is CASSYRGETKNIQYF.

V usage is TRBV7-2 and J usage is TRBJ2-3; TCRdb calls TRBD1, which cannot be checked without DNA. The length of the CDR3 is 14 residues. Germline CDR1 and CDR2: SGHTA and FQGNSA. This CDR3 is CASRDSSSTDTQYF.

The chain carries TRBV20-1 and TRBJ2-7; the TCRdb D gene call, TRBD1, has no DNA to confirm it. CDR3 length equals 16 residues. Germline values: CDR1 DFQATT, CDR2 SNEGSKA (reference sequence). CDR3 in amino acids: CSARDPPRQISYEQYF.

This rearrangement joins TRBV12-3 or TRBV12-4 to TRBJ2-5; TCRdb lists TRBD2, though no DNA is available to test this call. This CDR3 region has 15 residues. CDR3 in amino acids: CASSFGTSGRETQYF.

The chain joins TRBV28 to TRBJ2-5; TCRdb's assignment of TRBD1 cannot be checked, as there is no DNA. The CDR3 has 14 residues. The V gene's germline CDR1 is MDHEN and CDR2 SYDVKM. The CDR3 spells CASSYTGFGETQYF.

This rearrangement joins TRBV19 to TRBJ2-1; TCRdb selects TRBD1, and the lack of DNA leaves this call unchecked. Germline V CDR1 and CDR2: LNHDA, SQIVND (reference sequence). The CDR3 loop spans 15 amino acids. CDR3 sequence reads: CASSGEGLTGFGQFF.

This sequence joins TRBV5-1 and TRBJ2-2. CDR1 and CDR2 from the germline V gene are SGHRS and YFSETQ. This CDR3 has 12 amino acids. The CDR3 sequence: CASSLATGELFF. The entire variable domain, with the rest obtained from reference TRBV5-1 and TRBJ2-2, is as follows: KAGVTQTPRYLIKTRGQQVTLSCSPISGHRSVSWYQQTPGQGLQFLFEYFSETQRNKGNFPGRFSGRQFSNSRSEMNVSTLELGDSALYLCASSLATGELFFGEGSRLTVL.

V gene TRBV4-1 combines with J gene TRBJ2-2; TCRdb reports TRBD1, a call that lacks DNA to check it against. This CDR3 is 16 amino acids long. In germline, CDR1 is MGHRA, CDR2 YSYEKL. CDR3 amino acids: CASSQAGTGMNGELFF.

This rearrangement joins TRBV29-1 to TRBJ2-3. The CDR3 has 11 residues. The germline V gene has CDR1 SQVTM and CDR2 ANQGSEA. The CDR3 loop is CSSLGTDTQYF.

The J gene is TRBJ1-5, the V gene TRBV6-2 or TRBV6-3. The germline V gene has CDR1 MNHEY and CDR2 SVGEGT. CDR3 size: 15 residues. CDR3 residues: CASSRRGGNNQPQHF.

The chain recombines TRBV29-1 with TRBJ1-4; the TCRdb call, TRBD1, lacks DNA for checking. This CDR3 has 12 amino acids. The germline gives CDR1 SQVTM, CDR2 ANQGSEA. The CDR3 protein is CSVEGGYEKLFF.

This CDR3 reads CASSLVFVRNEQFF. V and J are TRBV7-2 and TRBJ2-1. The CDR3 runs 14 residues. Germline assignment: CDR1 SGHTA and CDR2 FQGNSA. Full variable domain (outside the CDR3, taken from reference TRBV7-2 and TRBJ2-1): GAGVSQSPSNKVTEKGKDVELRCDPISGHTALYWYRQSLGQGLEFLIYFQGNSAPDKSGLPSDRFSAERTGGSVSTLTIQRTQQEDSAVYLCASSLVFVRNEQFFGPGTRLTVL.

V gene TRBV4-2 combines with J gene TRBJ1-2. Germline loops: CDR1 LGHNA, CDR2 YNFKEQ. The CDR3 has 14 amino acids. The CDR3 loop reads CASSQSLYSYGYTF.

V and J are TRBV20-1 and TRBJ1-6; TCRdb's assignment of TRBD1 cannot be checked, as there is no DNA. The CDR3 totals 15 residues. Germline V gene lookup returns CDR1 DFQATT and CDR2 SNEGSKA (reference sequence). CDR3 protein: CSAREGGMDGSPLHF.

V gene TRBV28 combines with J gene TRBJ2-7; TCRdb gives TRBD1 as the D gene, but with no DNA this cannot be confirmed. The germline gives CDR1 MDHEN, CDR2 SYDVKM. The CDR3 is made up of 16 amino acids. CDR3 sequence reads: CASSLSDRGWNYEQYF.